This TCR beta chain was recovered during a study of blood T cell repertoires in COVID-19. Trimming removed 3 bases from V and 6 bases from J; junction bases left unmatched: 2. Germline CDR1 and CDR2: MGHRA and YSYEKL. This CDR3 is 15 amino acids long. This table comes from immunoSEQ multiplex PCR, and its TCRdb copy is limited to in-frame clones, with some not included. The sample records some 400,000 clones, approximately 86% being singletons. This TCR derives from a human donor in a cohort sampled during active COVID-19. This rearrangement joins TRBV4-1 to TRBJ2-3, with 14 positions matching TRBD2. Sequencing was performed on peripheral blood. Here the CDR3 DNA reads TGCGCCAGCAGCCAGGGACTAGCGGGAGAGGATACGCAGTATTTT. It translates to CASSQGLAGEDTQYF.